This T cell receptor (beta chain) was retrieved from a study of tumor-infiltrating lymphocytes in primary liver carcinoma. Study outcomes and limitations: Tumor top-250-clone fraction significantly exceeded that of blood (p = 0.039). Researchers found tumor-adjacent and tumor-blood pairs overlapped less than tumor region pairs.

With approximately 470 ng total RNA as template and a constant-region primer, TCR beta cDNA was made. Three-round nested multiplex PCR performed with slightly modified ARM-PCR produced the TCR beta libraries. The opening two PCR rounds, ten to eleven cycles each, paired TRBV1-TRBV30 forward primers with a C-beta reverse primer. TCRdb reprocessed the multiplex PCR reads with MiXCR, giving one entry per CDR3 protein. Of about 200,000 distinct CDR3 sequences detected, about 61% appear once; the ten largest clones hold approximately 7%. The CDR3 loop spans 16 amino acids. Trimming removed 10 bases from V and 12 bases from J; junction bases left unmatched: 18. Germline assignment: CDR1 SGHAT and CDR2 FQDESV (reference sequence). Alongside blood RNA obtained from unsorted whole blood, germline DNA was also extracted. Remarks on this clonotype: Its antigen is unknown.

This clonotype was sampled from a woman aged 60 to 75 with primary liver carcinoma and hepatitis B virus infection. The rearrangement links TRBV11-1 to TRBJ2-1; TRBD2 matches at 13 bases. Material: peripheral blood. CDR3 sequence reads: CAIRQTSGRVGKGQFF. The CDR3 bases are TGTGCCATCAGGCAAACTAGCGGGAGGGTAGGCAAAGGGCAGTTCTTC.